These 19 T cell receptor beta chains were sequenced from one sample in a study of Ad26.COV2.S vaccination and SARS-CoV-2 variants. Sequencing was performed with immunoSEQ multiplex PCR; in TCRdb, only in-frame clones are kept and a portion is missing. The repertoire holds about 350,000 clones, less than 90% seen once, with 6.4% in the top ten. As to treatment: roughly 19 received Ad26.COV2.S at low or high dose, single or two shots; five or six received placebo; per-sample allocation not given. All samples were drawn on day 63, counting from the first vaccine or placebo injection. The sample was peripheral blood, taken in a trial of Ad26.COV2.S vaccine versus placebo. These TCRs come from a person between 18 and 60 years old who received the Ad26.COV2.S COVID-19 vaccine or a placebo.

The chain uses TRBV5-6 and TRBJ2-1; perhaps TRBD1 as D (6 bases). CDR3 size: 14 residues. Trimming cost V 0 bases and J 6 bases, with 10 bases left between them. Germline assignment: CDR1 SGHDT and CDR2 YYEEEE. Here the CDR3 reads CASSLGMGANEQFF. The CDR3 nucleotides are TGTGCCAGCAGCTTGGGGATGGGGGCCAATGAGCAGTTCTTC.

V gene TRBV19 combines with J gene TRBJ1-2; TRBD1 matches at 7 bases. Per germline, CDR1 LNHDA and CDR2 SQIVND (reference sequence). Germline trimming cut 9 bases from V and 4 bases from J; bases unmatched to any gene: 8. CDR3 length: 13 residues. CDR3 residues: CASSTGTFYGYTF. The CDR3 nucleotides read TGTGCCAGCTCGACAGGGACTTTCTATGGCTACACCTTC. Full variable domain (rest looked up from reference TRBV19 and TRBJ1-2): DGGITQSPKYLFRKEGQNVTLSCEQNLNHDAMYWYRQDPGQGLRLIYYSQIVNDFQKGDIAEGYSVSREKKESFPLTVTSAQKNPTAFYLCASSTGTFYGYTFGSGTRLTVV.

The chain couples TRBV6-4 to TRBJ2-7; D possibly corresponds to TRBD1 (6 bases). This CDR3 region has 15 residues. CDR1 and CDR2 (germline): MRHNA, SNTAGT. V was shortened by 4 bases and J by 6 bases, with 19 bases between the two germline ends. The CDR3: CASSAREWGPLEQYF. CDR3 sequence (DNA): TGTGCCAGCAGTGCCAGGGAGTGGGGGCCCCTCGAGCAGTACTTC.

The chain links TRBV30 to TRBJ1-2; no reliable D call. The CDR3 has 13 residues. Germline V gene data show CDR1 as GTSNPN and CDR2 as SVGIG (reference sequence). V lost 3 bases to trimming and J lost 3 bases, with 11 bases between them. CDR3 sequence reads: CAWRAESYYGYTF. The CDR3 region has the DNA TGTGCCTGGAGGGCTGAATCGTACTATGGCTACACCTTC.

This chain links TRBV7-3 with TRBJ2-3, with TRBD2 matching over 8 bases. The CDR3 runs to 14 residues. Germline CDR1 is SGHTA and CDR2 is FQGTGA. V lost 5 bases, J lost 5 bases, and 6 bases stayed unmatched. This CDR3 is CASSPAGAGDTQYF. In DNA, the CDR3 is TGTGCCAGCAGCCCAGCGGGGGCGGGAGATACGCAGTATTTT.

The chain uses TRBV7-8 and TRBJ2-5, with D perhaps TRBD2 (5 bases). The CDR3 covers 13 residues. Trimming cost V 4 bases and J 4 bases, with 10 bases left between them. Germline CDR1 is SGHVS and CDR2 is FQNEAQ. CDR3 amino acids: CASSYPAGETQYF. DNA for the CDR3: TGTGCCAGCAGCTACCCTGCGGGAGAGACCCAGTACTTC.

The V gene is TRBV3-1 (or the pseudogene TRBV3-2), the J gene TRBJ2-7, with 10 bases fitting TRBD1. With V trimmed by 3 bases and J by 0 bases, 5 bases remained unmatched. This CDR3 spans 16 amino acids. The germline CDR1 and CDR2 sequences are LGHDT and YNNKEL (reference sequence). CDR3 sequence reads: CASSHRDRGLSYEQYF. For the CDR3, the DNA is TGTGCCAGCAGCCACCGGGACAGGGGCCTCTCCTACGAGCAGTACTTC.

The J gene is TRBJ2-7, the V gene TRBV27, with D tentatively TRBD1 (6 bases). In germline, CDR1 is MNHEY, CDR2 SMNVEV (reference sequence). The CDR3 is 12 residues long. Trimming pared 2 bases from V and 6 bases from J, leaving 8 bases between. In nucleotides, the CDR3 is TGTGCCAGCAGTTTAGGGGGCGGCGAGCAGTACTTC. Its protein product is CASSLGGGEQYF.

The rearrangement joins TRBV5-1 to TRBJ1-1; weak D call: TRBD1 (5 bases). Trimming shortened V by 3 bases and J by 1 base, and 13 bases separated the two germline ends. Germline V gene data show CDR1 as SGHRS and CDR2 as YFSETQ. The CDR3 runs to 15 residues. CDR3 nucleotides: TGCGCCAGCAGCTCGCCTGGGGGGAGGAACACTGAAGCTTTCTTT. Translating it yields CASSSPGGRNTEAFF.

Details on this clone: At one end, the junction sequence differs from germline, possibly due to a read error. The chain has TRBV6-1 and TRBJ2-4; TRBD1 agrees at 8 bases. Per germline, CDR1 MNHNS and CDR2 SASEGT. The CDR3 is made up of 16 amino acids. The CDR3 reads CASSQARQGAKNIQYF. The CDR3 DNA sequence: TGTGCCAGCAGTCAAGCACGACAGGGGGCCAAAAACATTCAGTACTTC.

This chain joins TRBV6-5 and TRBJ1-6; TRBD1 might be the D (6 bases). Trimming shortened V by 6 bases and J by 5 bases, and 14 bases separated the two germline ends. Germline V gene sequence: CDR1 MNHEY, CDR2 SVGAGI. The length of the CDR3 is 15 residues. CDR3: CASSRRTEDNSPLHF. DNA for the CDR3: TGTGCCAGCAGCAGAAGGACAGAAGATAATTCACCCCTCCACTTT.

This clone has more than one count but fewer than ten. The chain employs TRBV25-1 and TRBJ2-6; D remains unclear. The CDR3 is made up of 16 amino acids. Between the trimmed V and J ends, which lost 5 bases and 0 bases, there was a span of 11 bases. Germline V gene sequence: CDR1 MGHDK, CDR2 SYGVNS. The CDR3 bases are TGTGCCAGCAGTAAAACTACCCACTCTGGGGCCAACGTCCTGACTTTC. The encoded protein is CASSKTTHSGANVLTF. The whole variable domain, remainder taken from reference TRBV25-1 and TRBJ2-6, is EADIYQTPRYLVIGTGKKITLECSQTMGHDKMYWYQQDPGMELHLIHYSYGVNSTEKGDLSSESTVSRIRTEHFPLTLESARPSHTSQYLCASSKTTHSGANVLTFGAGSRLTVL.

The rearrangement joins TRBV24-1 to TRBJ1-2; a weak D match, TRBD1 (5 bases). This CDR3 is 14 amino acids long. Per the germline V gene, CDR1 is KGHDR and CDR2 is SFDVKD. Trimming took off 4 bases at V and 1 base at J, with 9 bases between the two ends. The CDR3 DNA sequence: TGTGCCACCAGTGACCGGGACTTTAACTATGGCTACACCTTC. It specifies CATSDRDFNYGYTF.

This chain uses TRBV19 with TRBJ2-1; no clear D. V was cut by 3 bases and J by 0 bases, with 6 bases left in between. The CDR3 has 14 residues. From germline, CDR1 is LNHDA and CDR2 SQIVND (reference sequence). The CDR3 loop reads CASSIPSSYNEQFF. CDR3 nucleotide sequence: TGTGCCAGTAGTATTCCCAGCTCCTACAATGAGCAGTTCTTC.

J is TRBJ1-2 and V is TRBV2; D is unclear. V lost 6 bases to trimming and J lost 3 bases, with 17 bases between them. This CDR3 region has 15 residues. Germline values: CDR1 SNHLY, CDR2 FYNNEI. The CDR3 nucleotides are TGTGCCAGCAGATTTACGGGGTTGTCGGACTATGGCTACACCTTC. This translates into CASRFTGLSDYGYTF.

The V and J genes are TRBV5-4 and TRBJ1-1; D may be TRBD1 (6 bases). The CDR3 sequence is 16 residues long. CDR1 is SGHNT and CDR2 is YYREEE in the germline V gene (reference sequence). The V end was cut by 1 base, the J end by 3 bases, with 16 bases between. The DNA of the CDR3 is TGTGCCAGCAGCTTGTTTGGGACATTACGGGACACTGAAGCTTTCTTT. Protein: CASSLFGTLRDTEAFF.

CDR3 sequence reads: CATTAGTGGSAGANYNEQFF. CDR3 nucleotides: TGTGCCACTACCGCCGGGACAGGGGGGTCAGCGGGGGCGAACTACAATGAGCAGTTCTTC. V and J are TRBV19 and TRBJ2-1, with TRBD1 identical over 11 bases. Germline V gene lookup returns CDR1 LNHDA and CDR2 SQIVND (reference sequence). V gave up 10 bases and J gave up 3 bases; unmatched junction bases: 23. This CDR3 has 20 residues.

The chain joins TRBV20-1 to TRBJ2-7, with D uncertain. Germline CDR1 reads DFQATT; CDR2 reads SNEGSKA (reference sequence). CDR3 length equals 11 residues. The V gene lost 8 bases and the J gene lost 7 bases, with 15 bases spanning the gap. CDR3 loop: CSFKAQREQYF. In DNA form, the CDR3 reads TGCAGTTTCAAGGCCCAGCGAGAGCAGTACTTC.

V usage is TRBV18 and J usage is TRBJ1-1; TRBD1 is a possible D gene (6 bases). The CDR3 runs to 15 residues. Germline lookup yields CDR1 KGHSH and CDR2 LQKENI. The V end lost 3 bases, the J end lost 0 bases, and 11 bases lay between the germline ends. The CDR3 sequence: CASSPLQGMNTEAFF. The CDR3, as DNA: TGTGCCAGCTCACCCTTACAGGGTATGAACACTGAAGCTTTCTTT.